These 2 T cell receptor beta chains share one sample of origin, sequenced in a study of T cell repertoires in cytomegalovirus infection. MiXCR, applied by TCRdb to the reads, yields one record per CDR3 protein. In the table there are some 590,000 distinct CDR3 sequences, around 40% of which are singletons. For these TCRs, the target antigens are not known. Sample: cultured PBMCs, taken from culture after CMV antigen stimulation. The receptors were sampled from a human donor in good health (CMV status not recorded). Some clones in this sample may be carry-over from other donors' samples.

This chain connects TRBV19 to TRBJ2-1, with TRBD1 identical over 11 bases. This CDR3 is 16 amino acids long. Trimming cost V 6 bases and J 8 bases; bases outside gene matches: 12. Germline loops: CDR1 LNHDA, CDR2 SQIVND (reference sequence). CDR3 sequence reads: CASSVLGQGASDEQFF. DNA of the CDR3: TGTGCCAGTAGCGTCCTCGGACAGGGGGCTAGCGATGAGCAGTTCTTC.

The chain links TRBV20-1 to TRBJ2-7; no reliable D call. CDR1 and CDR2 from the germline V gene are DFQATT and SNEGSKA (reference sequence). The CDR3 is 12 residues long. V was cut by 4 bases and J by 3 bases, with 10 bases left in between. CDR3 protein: CSAIHQDYEQYF. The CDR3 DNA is TGCAGTGCTATCCACCAGGACTACGAGCAGTACTTC.